This note documents a single T cell receptor (beta chain) sequence. This specimen comes from a study of blood T cell repertoires in COVID-19. For the study at large: Sites across the United States, Italy and Spain contributed samples from acute and convalescent COVID-19. T cells, B-cell-depleted T cells, or PBMCs provided the cDNA or gDNA that served as material.

Followed longitudinally, the Seattle patients had been enrolled during active infection. Germline CDR1 and CDR2: SGHNT and YYREEE (reference sequence). The V segment lost 0 bases and the J segment 7 bases; nucleotides outside the gene matches: 6. The CDR3 loop spans 16 amino acids. The repertoire was sequenced with immunoSEQ multiplex PCR; TCRdb's copy has only in-frame clones and lacks some. This sample has about 260,000 clones, with around 84% found just once. The J gene is TRBJ2-2, the V gene TRBV5-4, with 10 bases lining up with TRBD1. This sequence originates from a woman aged 55-70 years with COVID-19, enrolled during active disease. Input material: peripheral blood. As DNA, the CDR3 is TGTGCCAGCAGCTTGGGACAGGGGGCGCAGGTCGGGGAGCTGTTTTTT. Encoded protein: CASSLGQGAQVGELFF.